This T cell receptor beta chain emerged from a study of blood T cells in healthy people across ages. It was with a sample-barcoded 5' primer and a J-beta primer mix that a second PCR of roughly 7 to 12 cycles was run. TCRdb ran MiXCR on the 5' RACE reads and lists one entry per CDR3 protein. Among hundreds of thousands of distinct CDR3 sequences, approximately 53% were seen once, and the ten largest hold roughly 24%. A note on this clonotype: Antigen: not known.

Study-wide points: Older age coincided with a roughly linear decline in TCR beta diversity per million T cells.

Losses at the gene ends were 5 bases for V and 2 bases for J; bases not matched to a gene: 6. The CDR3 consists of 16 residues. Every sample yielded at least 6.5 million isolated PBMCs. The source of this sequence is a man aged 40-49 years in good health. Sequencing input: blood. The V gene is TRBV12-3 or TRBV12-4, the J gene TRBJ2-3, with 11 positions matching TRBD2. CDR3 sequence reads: CASSPLAGVITDTQYF. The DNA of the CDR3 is TGTGCCAGCAGTCCACTAGCGGGAGTGATCACAGATACGCAGTATTTT.